The 23 T cell receptor beta chains in this list originate from one sample, sequenced in a study of T-cell memory formation after mild COVID-19. In TCRdb, the 5' RACE reads were re-called with MiXCR into one record per CDR3 protein. The sample records 150,000 to 200,000 distinct CDR3 sequences, roughly 31% being singletons. Sequenced input: PBMCs or a T cell subset sorted from them (not recorded which). The source is an adult woman who had mild COVID-19 (a few samples of this study predate the infection). Cell type and time point are not known.

Worth noting for this clonotype: This may be a read error: a much more frequent sequence differs by one nucleotide. This sequence joins TRBV7-9 and TRBJ1-2; 10 bases are a match to TRBD1. The CDR3 totals 15 residues. Germline loops: CDR1 SEHNR, CDR2 FQNEAQ (reference sequence). Here the CDR3 reads CARSLGDRGFYGYTF. The DNA for the CDR3 is TGTGCCAGAAGCTTAGGGGACAGGGGTTTCTATGGCTACACCTTC.

V usage is TRBV6-1 and J usage is TRBJ2-1; TRBD1 agrees at 9 bases. Per germline, CDR1 MNHNS and CDR2 SASEGT. Trimming cost V 6 bases and J 5 bases; bases outside gene matches: 14. This CDR3 has 17 residues. The CDR3 DNA is TGTGCCAGCAGGTCGGCCCTCGGGACAGGGATAAACAATGAGCAGTTCTTC. Encoded protein: CASRSALGTGINNEQFF.

The chain has TRBV18 and TRBJ1-4; perhaps TRBD1 as D (5 bases). The CDR3 runs to 14 residues. V was clipped by 1 base and J by 5 bases, with 8 bases between them. Germline V CDR1 and CDR2: KGHSH, LQKENI. The CDR3 spells CASSPQGRNEKLFF. CDR3 coding DNA: TGTGCCAGCTCACCACAGGGGCGCAATGAAAAACTGTTTTTT.

This clonotype was seen a few times. J is TRBJ2-1 and V is TRBV12-3 or TRBV12-4, with TRBD2 identical over 15 bases. Trimming cost V 6 bases and J 4 bases; bases outside gene matches: 1. The CDR3 spans 15 residues. In DNA, the CDR3 is TGTGCCAGCAGAGGGACTAGCGGGGGGTACAATGAGCAGTTCTTC. Its protein product is CASRGTSGGYNEQFF.

In nucleotides, the CDR3 is TGTGCCAGCAGCTTCCGACTAGCGGCACGCGAGCAGTTCTTC. Translation: CASSFRLAAREQFF. The chain is built from TRBV7-6 and TRBJ2-1; 9 nucleotides agree with TRBD2. Looked up from germline, CDR1 is SGHVS and CDR2 is FNYEAQ. The CDR3 length is 14 residues. Trimming cost V 3 bases and J 10 bases; bases outside gene matches: 7.

The chain carries TRBV20-1 and TRBJ2-3; D perhaps matches TRBD1 (7 bases). V was trimmed by 5 bases and J by 2 bases, leaving 17 bases between them. CDR3 length equals 15 residues. Germline V gene lookup returns CDR1 DFQATT and CDR2 SNEGSKA (reference sequence). The CDR3 nucleotides read TGCAGTGCTTCCGAGGAGGGGGCTTTCACAGATACGCAGTATTTT. Amino acid sequence: CSASEEGAFTDTQYF.

J is TRBJ1-5 and V is TRBV15; D is uncertain. Per germline, CDR1 LNHNV and CDR2 YYDKDF (reference sequence). This CDR3 has 13 amino acids. Trimming left V 0 bases short and J 7 bases short, with 7 bases between. CDR3 sequence: CATSRDQGQPQHF. The CDR3 nucleotides are TGTGCCACCAGCAGAGATCAAGGACAGCCCCAGCATTTT.

There are a few counts of this clonotype. The chain uses TRBV29-1 and TRBJ2-7; unclear D gene. CDR3 size: 17 residues. Germline lookup yields CDR1 SQVTM and CDR2 ANQGSEA. Trimming took off 1 base at V and 4 bases at J, with 23 bases between the two ends. The CDR3 sequence: CSVEGPPGRAEAYEQYF. The CDR3 DNA reads TGCAGCGTTGAAGGACCGCCGGGCCGGGCTGAGGCTTACGAGCAGTACTTC.

The chain carries TRBV13 and TRBJ1-2; weak D call: TRBD1 (6 bases). Germline lookup yields CDR1 PRHDT and CDR2 FYEKMQ (reference sequence). The ends were cut back, 4 bases at V and 2 bases at J, with 8 bases in the middle. The CDR3 has 13 amino acids. Here the CDR3 DNA reads TGTGCCAGCAGCTGGACAGACAACTATGGCTACACCTTC. Protein: CASSWTDNYGYTF.

This chain connects TRBV28 to TRBJ1-2; no clear D gene. V lost 1 base, J lost 8 bases, and 14 bases lay in between. The V gene's germline CDR1 is MDHEN and CDR2 SYDVKM. The CDR3 is 14 amino acids. The CDR3 DNA is TGTGCCAGCAGTTTATCGTTTCGGGTTGGAGGCTACACCTTC. Residues: CASSLSFRVGGYTF.

The chain has TRBV15 and TRBJ2-5; tentatively, D is TRBD2 (5 bases). This CDR3 has 15 residues. Germline V gene lookup returns CDR1 LNHNV and CDR2 YYDKDF (reference sequence). The V and J ends lost 1 base and 7 bases respectively, with 16 bases between them. The CDR3 loop is CATSRAVEPGGTQYF. The CDR3 DNA follows: TGTGCCACCAGCAGAGCCGTGGAGCCCGGAGGGACCCAGTACTTC.

The chain uses TRBV7-2 and TRBJ2-1; the match to TRBD1 covers 7 bases. Trimming cost V 1 base and J 4 bases; bases outside gene matches: 7. CDR1 is SGHTA and CDR2 is FQGNSA in the germline V gene. The CDR3 covers 16 residues. CDR3 loop: CASSLDWGQSYNEQFF. CDR3 sequence (DNA): TGTGCCAGCAGCTTAGACTGGGGACAGAGTTACAATGAGCAGTTCTTC.

J is TRBJ1-5 and V is TRBV7-3; no definite D call. The CDR3 is 15 residues long. Germline V gene sequence: CDR1 SGHTA, CDR2 FQGTGA. Trimming stripped 0 bases from V and 5 bases from J, with 11 bases between. The CDR3 DNA reads TGTGCCAGCAGCTTAACGGCCGAGGGTTATCAGCCCCAGCATTTT. It is translated as CASSLTAEGYQPQHF.

This clonotype occurred a few times. This chain uses TRBV5-1 with TRBJ2-7; D remains unclear. V was cut by 4 bases and J by 2 bases, with 4 bases left in between. This CDR3 region has 11 residues. Germline lookup yields CDR1 SGHRS and CDR2 YFSETQ. CDR3 sequence reads: CASSGAYEQYF. The CDR3 bases are TGCGCCAGCAGCGGCGCCTACGAGCAGTACTTC.

In its sample, this clonotype was seen a few times. The V gene is TRBV6-5, the J gene TRBJ1-3; TRBD1 matches 7 bases. J was trimmed by 1 base and V by 7 bases; bases with no gene match: 7. Germline V gene data show CDR1 as MNHEY and CDR2 as SVGAGI. The CDR3 runs 15 residues. The CDR3 here is CASTRRTGSGNTIYF. Written as DNA, the CDR3 is TGTGCCAGCACCAGAAGGACAGGTTCTGGAAACACCATATATTTT.

In its sample, this clonotype was seen once. At one of its ends the junction is not consistent with the germline gene, which may arise from a read error. The chain uses TRBV7-9 and TRBJ1-2; D gene ambiguous. CDR1 is SEHNR and CDR2 is FQNEAQ in the germline V gene (reference sequence). The length of the CDR3 is 13 residues. The CDR3 spells CASSRGPNDGYTF. The DNA for the CDR3 is TGTGCCAGCAGCCGCGGGCCTAACGATGGCTACACCTTC.

The chain is built from TRBV12-3 or TRBV12-4 and TRBJ1-5, with 9 bases fitting TRBD1. The V gene end was trimmed by 3 bases and the J gene end by 6 bases; junction bases not matched to a gene: 6. This CDR3 is 15 amino acids long. The CDR3 sequence: CASSLGSDRGQPQHF. CDR3 DNA: TGTGCCAGCAGTTTGGGCTCGGACAGGGGTCAGCCCCAGCATTTT.

In this sample, this clonotype turned up a few times. V gene TRBV24-1 combines with J gene TRBJ2-1, with a tentative D call TRBD2 (6 bases). Germline assignment: CDR1 KGHDR and CDR2 SFDVKD. Trimming left V 10 bases short and J 9 bases short, with 24 bases between. This CDR3 region has 15 residues. The CDR3 sequence: CATEGISAGSGEQFF. DNA for the CDR3: TGTGCCACGGAGGGAATTAGTGCCGGGTCAGGTGAGCAGTTCTTC.

This clonotype has more than one count but fewer than ten. Here the CDR3 reads CSVVEGIVTDTQYF. Here the CDR3 DNA reads TGCAGCGTTGTGGAGGGGATCGTCACAGATACGCAGTATTTT. This sequence joins TRBV29-1 and TRBJ2-3, with D perhaps TRBD2 (6 bases). V lost 4 bases to trimming and J lost 2 bases, with 13 bases between them. The CDR3 is 14 residues long. Per germline, CDR1 SQVTM and CDR2 ANQGSEA.

This clonotype was observed a few times. The chain couples TRBV23-1 to TRBJ2-3; TRBD1 matches at 10 bases. TRBV23-1 falls under the ORF class, with uncertain function. V lost 3 bases to trimming and J lost 1 base; unmatched junction nucleotides: 7. The CDR3 covers 17 residues. The CDR3 DNA reads TGCGCCAGCAGTCACCGGGACAGGGGCACGGGCACAGATACGCAGTATTTT. It specifies CASSHRDRGTGTDTQYF.

The V and J genes are TRBV3-1 and TRBJ2-1; 10 bases are a match to TRBD2. The germline gives CDR1 LGHDT, CDR2 YNNKEL (reference sequence). This CDR3 has 16 residues. The V segment lost 1 base and the J segment 3 bases; nucleotides outside the gene matches: 3. The CDR3, as DNA: TGTGCCAGCAGCCAAGTAAGCGGGGGGGTCTACAATGAGCAGTTCTTC. It encodes CASSQVSGGVYNEQFF.

This clonotype came up a few times. CDR3 protein: CSVAASGSTDTQYF. In DNA form, the CDR3 reads TGCAGCGTTGCAGCTAGCGGGAGCACAGATACGCAGTATTTT. The chain is built from TRBV29-1 and TRBJ2-3; the match to TRBD2 covers 8 bases. The length of the CDR3 is 14 residues. The J segment lost 0 bases and the V segment lost 4 bases, leaving 3 bases of the junction unmatched. The V gene's germline CDR1 is SQVTM and CDR2 ANQGSEA.

The rearrangement uses TRBV25-1 and TRBJ2-2, with TRBD2 matching 10 bases. In germline, CDR1 is MGHDK, CDR2 SYGVNS. CDR3 length equals 15 residues. The V and J ends lost 4 bases and 4 bases, in that order; junction bases with no gene match: 3. The CDR3 sequence: CASSGLAGVTGELFF. The CDR3 DNA reads TGTGCCAGCAGTGGCCTAGCGGGAGTCACCGGGGAGCTGTTTTTT.